The sample holds many counts of the clone carrying this T cell receptor beta chain. Its antigen is undetermined. At one of its ends the junction is not consistent with the germline gene, which may arise from a read error. This entry belongs to a study of Graves' ophthalmopathy and Graves' hyperthyroidism. About the research overall: Peripheral blood was obtained at first diagnosis, ahead of any treatment. Study-level findings and limits: Ophthalmopathy progression predictions by the model showed around 72% specificity and approximately 70% sensitivity.

Moderate-to-severe activity, CAS ≥3, NOSPECS ≥4 and a duration under 3 months were seen in donors with ophthalmopathy. Serum thyroxine and TRAb, along with clinical symptoms, thyroid ultrasound and orbital computed tomography, were what diagnosis relied on. RNA transcripts were the source from which TCR beta CDR3 regions were amplified. Second-round multiplex PCR followed a first-round RT-PCR using HTBI primers. Via MiXCR, TCRdb re-called the multiplex PCR reads, giving one row per CDR3 protein. This table holds 500,000 to 800,000 distinct CDR3 sequences, roughly two fifths found once. CDR3 length: 15 amino acids. The germline CDR1 and CDR2 sequences are SGHVS and FQNEAQ.

Sequenced: peripheral blood. This receptor was taken from an adult man with Graves' ophthalmopathy. This chain connects TRBV7-8 to TRBJ2-7; D perhaps matches TRBD2 (5 bases). The CDR3: CASSLAPSGSYEQYF. CDR3 coding DNA: TGCGCCAGCAGCCTCGCCCCAAGCGGCTCCTACGAGCAGTACTTC.